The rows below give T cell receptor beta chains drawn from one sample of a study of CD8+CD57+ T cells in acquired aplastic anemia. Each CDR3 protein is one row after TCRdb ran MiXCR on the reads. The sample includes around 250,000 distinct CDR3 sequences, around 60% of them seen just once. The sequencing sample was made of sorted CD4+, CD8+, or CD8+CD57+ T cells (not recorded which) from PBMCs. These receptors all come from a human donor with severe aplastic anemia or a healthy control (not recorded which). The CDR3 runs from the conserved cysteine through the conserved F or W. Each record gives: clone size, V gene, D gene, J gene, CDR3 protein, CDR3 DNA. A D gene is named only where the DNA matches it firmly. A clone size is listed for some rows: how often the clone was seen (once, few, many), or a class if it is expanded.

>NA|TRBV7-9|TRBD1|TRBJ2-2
CASSPTGGMRTGELFF
TGTGCCAGCAGTCCCACAGGGGGCATGAGGACCGGGGAGCTGTTTTTT
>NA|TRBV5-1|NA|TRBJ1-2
CASSLGTRNNYGYTF
TGCGCCAGCAGCTTGGGGACACGTAATAACTATGGCTACACCTTC
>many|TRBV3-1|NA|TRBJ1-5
CASSQVGQPQHF
TGTGCCAGCAGCCAAGTAGGTCAGCCCCAGCATTTT
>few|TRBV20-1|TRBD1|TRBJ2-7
CSARQDGGQIYEQYF
TGCAGTGCTAGACAAGATGGGGGACAGATTTACGAGCAGTACTTC
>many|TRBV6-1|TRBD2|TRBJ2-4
CVLGRATKNIQYF
TGTGTTCTAGGGAGGGCAACCAAAAACATTCAGTACTTC
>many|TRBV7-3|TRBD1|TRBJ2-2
CASSLRTGGTGELFF
TGTGCCAGCAGCTTAAGGACAGGGGGTACCGGGGAGCTGTTTTTT
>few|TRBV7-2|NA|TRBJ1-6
CASGEIGTAYSPLHF
TGTGCCAGCGGAGAGATTGGAACAGCTTATTCACCCCTCCACTTT
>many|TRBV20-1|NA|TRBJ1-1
CSAAQGNTEAFF
TGCAGTGCTGCCCAGGGGAACACTGAAGCTTTCTTT
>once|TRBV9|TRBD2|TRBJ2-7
CASSVTPWGGTFYEQYF
TGTGCCAGCAGCGTCACTCCTTGGGGGGGGACTTTCTACGAGCAGTACTTC
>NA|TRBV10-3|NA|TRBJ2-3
CAISESPLDTQYF
TGTGCCATCAGTGAGAGTCCCCTCGATACGCAGTATTTT
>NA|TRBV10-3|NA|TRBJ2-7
CATQKQGYEQYF
TGTGCCACCCAAAAACAGGGCTACGAGCAGTACTTC
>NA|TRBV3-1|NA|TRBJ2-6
CASSQDLWGVRSGANVLTF
TGTGCCAGCAGCCAAGATTTGTGGGGGGTCCGCTCTGGGGCCAACGTCCTGACTTTC
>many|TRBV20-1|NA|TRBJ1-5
CSARAGVQPQHF
TGCAGTGCTAGAGCTGGGGTACAGCCCCAGCATTTT
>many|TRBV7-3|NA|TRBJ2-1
CASSPTNNNEQFF
TGTGCCAGCAGCCCTACCAACAACAATGAGCAGTTCTTC
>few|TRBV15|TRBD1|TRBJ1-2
CATSSDRDRGQFYGYTF
TGTGCCACCAGCAGCGACCGGGACAGGGGGCAATTCTATGGCTACACCTTC
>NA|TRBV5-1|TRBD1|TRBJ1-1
CASSLAGTVNTEAFF
TGCGCCAGCAGCTTGGCGGGGACAGTAAACACTGAAGCTTTCTTT